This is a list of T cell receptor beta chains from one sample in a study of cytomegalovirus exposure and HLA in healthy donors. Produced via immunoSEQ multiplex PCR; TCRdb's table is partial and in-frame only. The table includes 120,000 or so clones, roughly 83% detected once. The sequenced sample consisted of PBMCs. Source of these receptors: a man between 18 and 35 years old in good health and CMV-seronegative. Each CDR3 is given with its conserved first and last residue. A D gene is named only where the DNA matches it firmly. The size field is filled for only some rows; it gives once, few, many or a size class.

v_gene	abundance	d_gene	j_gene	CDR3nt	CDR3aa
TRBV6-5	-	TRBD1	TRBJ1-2	TGTGCCAGCAGCCAGGACAGGAGCCCCTATGGCTACACCTTC	CASSQDRSPYGYTF
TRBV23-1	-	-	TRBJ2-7	TGCGCCAGCAGTCAATCCCCTAGCGAGACCTACGAGCAGTACTTC	CASSQSPSETYEQYF
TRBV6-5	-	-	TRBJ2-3	TGTGCCAGCACATCTGGGGGCCGCACAGATACGCAGTATTTT	CASTSGGRTDTQYF
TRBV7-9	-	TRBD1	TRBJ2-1	TGTGCCAGCATCCCTGAGGAGACAGGGTTATACAATGAGCAGTTCTTC	CASIPEETGLYNEQFF
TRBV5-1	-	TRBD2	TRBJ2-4	TGCGCCAGCAGCTTGTTTCGCGGGAGTTCGGTCAAAAACATTCAGTACTTC	CASSLFRGSSVKNIQYF
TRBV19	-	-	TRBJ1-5	TGTGCCAGTAGTACGACTAACTGGGATCAGCCCCAGCATTTT	CASSTTNWDQPQHF
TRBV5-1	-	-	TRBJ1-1	TGCGCCAGCAGTATCAGGGGTAGGACTGAAGCTTTCTTT	CASSIRGRTEAFF
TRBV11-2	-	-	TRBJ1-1	TGTGCCAGCAGCTTAGAAGGGGCTGAAGCTTTCTTT	CASSLEGAEAFF
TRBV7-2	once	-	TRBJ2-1	TGTGCCAGCAGCTTAGAAACGAGCTCCTACAATGAGCAGTTCTTC	CASSLETSSYNEQFF
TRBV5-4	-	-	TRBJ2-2	TGTGCCAGCAGCCAAGGAGGCACCGGGGAGCTGTTTTTT	CASSQGGTGELFF
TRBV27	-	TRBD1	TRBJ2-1	TGTGCCAGCAGTCCGAGGACAGGTCGCAATGAGCAGTTCTTC	CASSPRTGRNEQFF
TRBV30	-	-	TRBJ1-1	TGTGCCTGGAGTGGTGTCGGCACTGAAGCTTTCTTT	CAWSGVGTEAFF
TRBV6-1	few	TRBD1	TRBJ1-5	TGTGCCAGCAGTGGAGGGGACAGGGTGCCTCAGCCCCAGCATTTT	CASSGGDRVPQPQHF
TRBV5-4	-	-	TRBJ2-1	TGTGCCAGCAGCTCCCGGGACTCCCTACTCAATGAGCAGTTCTTC	CASSSRDSLLNEQFF
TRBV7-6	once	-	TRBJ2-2	TGTGCCAGCAGCTTAACAGCCCGAGCTGGTACCGGGGAGCTGTTTTTT	CASSLTARAGTGELFF
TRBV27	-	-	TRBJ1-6	TGTGCCAGCAGGACCGGACTCGGAAATGCCCTCCACTTT	CASRTGLGNALHF
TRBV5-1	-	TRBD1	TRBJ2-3	TGCGCCAGCAGCTTCGACAGGGCCACAGATACGCAGTATTTT	CASSFDRATDTQYF
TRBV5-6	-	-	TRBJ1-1	TGTGCCAGCAGCTTCGGTAGCATGAACACTGAAGCTTTCTTT	CASSFGSMNTEAFF
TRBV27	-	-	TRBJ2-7	TGTGCCAGTTACCCGGGGGGCGGCGCTTCCTACGAGCAGTACTTC	CASYPGGGASYEQYF
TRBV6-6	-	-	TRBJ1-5	TGTGCCAGCAGTTCCACAGGCTTCCAGCCGCCCCAGCATTTT	CASSSTGFQPPQHF
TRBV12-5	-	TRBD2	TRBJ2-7	TGTGCTAGTGGTTCGCCCCGTGGGACTAGCAAAACCTACGAGCAGTACTTC	CASGSPRGTSKTYEQYF
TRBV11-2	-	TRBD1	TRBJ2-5	TGTGCCAGCAGCCCCGACAGGGGGCCGTCCAGCGGAGAGACCCAGTACTTC	CASSPDRGPSSGETQYF
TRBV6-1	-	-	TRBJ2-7	TGTGCCAGCAGTGATCTAGGCCAGATCCTATTC	CASSDLGQILF
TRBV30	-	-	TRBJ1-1	TGTGCCTGGACACCCCGACAGACTGAAGCTTTCTTT	CAWTPRQTEAFF
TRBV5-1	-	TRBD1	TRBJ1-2	TGCGCCAGCAGCCACGGGACAGGGACGAACTATGGCTACACCTTC	CASSHGTGTNYGYTF
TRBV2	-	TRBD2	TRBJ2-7	TGTGCCAGCAGCCCAGGGAGGGCCTACGAGCAGTACTTC	CASSPGRAYEQYF
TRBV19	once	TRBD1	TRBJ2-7	TGTGCCAGTAGTATAGATGGAGCAGGGACAGGTCGGGGTTACGAGCAGTACTTC	CASSIDGAGTGRGYEQYF
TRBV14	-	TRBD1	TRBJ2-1	TGTGCCAGCAGCCGAGCCCCCGGGACAGGGTCCTACAATGAGCAGTTCTTC	CASSRAPGTGSYNEQFF
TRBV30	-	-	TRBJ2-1	TGTGCCTGGAGTGTAAGGGGAAATGAGCAGTTCTTC	CAWSVRGNEQFF